This T cell receptor beta chain appears in the sequencing data of a study of T-cell memory formation after mild COVID-19 (dated by TCRdb to 2020 to 2023). Study-wide context: Most TCR sequence clusters were specific to one of the two donors. T-cell clones expanding and contracting after mild COVID-19 in two donors were tracked by longitudinal TCRalpha and TCRbeta repertoire sequencing. The cohort was made up of two young adult volunteers, one female and one male, who were previously healthy.

Sequenced on an Illumina NovaSeq 6000. Using 5'RACE with constant-segment primers, TCRalpha and TCRbeta cDNA libraries were constructed, with sample barcodes and unique molecular identifiers added in the process. RNA was extracted from every sample with Trizol reagent. The libraries were amplified in two PCR steps, and the second step added a second sample barcode and Illumina TruSeq adapters. Sequencing of the libraries was done on an Illumina NovaSeq, producing 2 x 150 bp paired-end reads. In the authors' own workflow: The reads were demultiplexed and collapsed into UMI-guided consensus sequences using migec v1.2.7. Using mixcr v2.1.11, the UMI consensuses were aligned to TRA and TRB V and J templates and assembled into clonotypes. A clonotype was counted as expanded or contracted only when both edgeR and NoisET called the clonotype significant, with the noise models trained on biological replicates. For edgeR calls, a false discovery rate-adjusted p below 0.01 and a log2 fold-change threshold of 1 were applied. As an exploratory analysis of dynamics, max-normalized trajectories of the 1000 most abundant clonotypes were examined by PCA with hierarchical clustering. Separately sequenced CD4+ and CD8+ repertoires were used to assign a CD4 or CD8 phenotype to each responding clone. TCRdb took the public reads, trimmed them with fastp at Q25, ran MiXCR for clone calling and kept in-frame beta chains. Rows merge per CDR3 protein into single entries with the most common DNA and genes. V and J calls and clone size were set by TCRdb, not the authors. For this sample the table gives roughly 400,000 distinct CDR3 sequences, of which 24% were detected only once. The top ten hold 7.5% to 10% of the sample.

Study-wide conclusions, independent of this receptor: Whether the second-wave clones peaking on day 37 were SARS-CoV-2 specific was not confirmed. The study covered only a couple of mild cases, and larger cohorts including severe cases with pre-infection samples were considered necessary. Some responding clones were detected in pre-infection memory, which suggested that pre-existing cross-reactive memory T cells had joined the SARS-CoV-2 response. Contracting CD4+ clones appeared mostly in the CM and EM memory subsets, whereas CD8+ clones were enriched in EMRA. Balanced CD4/CD8 phenotypes were observed for clones contracting from day 15 to 85, whereas a bias towards CD4+ was observed for a second wave of clones expanding from day 15 to 37.

This clonotype appeared once. Its antigen specificity is not known. Per-base qualities were not stored, and no clone one base away is much larger. Ficoll-Paque density gradient centrifugation was the method used to isolate PBMCs. The cysteine opens and the phenylalanine closes a CDR3 of 16 amino acids. Just the 48-base CDR3 DNA is kept, in frame starting at base 1. Ends trimmed: V by 6 bases, J by 4 bases; bases unmatched to a gene: 12. This TCR was sampled from an adult woman who had mild COVID-19 (a few samples of this study predate the infection). The sample titles of this study are shuffled in the database, so cell type and time point are left out; the donor was told from shared clones. The sequenced sample was PBMCs or a T cell subset sorted from them (not recorded which). The chain was built from TRBV12-3 or TRBV12-4 and TRBJ2-3; the central 8 bases match TRBD2. The CDR3 protein sequence reads: CASRPSLAGGADTQYF. The nucleotide sequence is TGTGCCAGCAGGCCGTCACTAGCCGGGGGGGCAGATACGCAGTATTTT.